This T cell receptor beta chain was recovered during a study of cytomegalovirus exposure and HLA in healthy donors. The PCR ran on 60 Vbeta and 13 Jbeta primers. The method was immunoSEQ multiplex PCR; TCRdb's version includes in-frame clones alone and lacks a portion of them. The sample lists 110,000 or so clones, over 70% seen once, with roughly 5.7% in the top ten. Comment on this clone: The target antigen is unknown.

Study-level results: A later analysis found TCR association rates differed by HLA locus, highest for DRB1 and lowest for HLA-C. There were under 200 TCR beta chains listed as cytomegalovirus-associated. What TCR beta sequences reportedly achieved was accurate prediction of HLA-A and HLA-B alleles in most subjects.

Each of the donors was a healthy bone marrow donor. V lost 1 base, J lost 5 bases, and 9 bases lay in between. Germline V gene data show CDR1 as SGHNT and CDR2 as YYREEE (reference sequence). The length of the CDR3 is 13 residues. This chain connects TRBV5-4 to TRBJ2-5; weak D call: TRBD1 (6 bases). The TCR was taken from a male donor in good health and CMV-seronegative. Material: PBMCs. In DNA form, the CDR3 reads TGTGCCAGCAGCTTGAACAGGGAGGAGACCCAGTACTTC. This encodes CASSLNREETQYF.